The clone carrying this T cell receptor beta chain was observed a few times. The data originate from a study of spatial heterogeneity in lung cancer. V lost 6 bases and J 3 bases, leaving 8 bases between the germline ends. The CDR3 is 12 residues long. Germline-derived CDR1 and CDR2 are LGHNT and FRNRAP. Time point here: sample taken at primary tumor resection. Donors were 72 untreated early-stage non-small cell lung cancer patients. Sequencing of whole RNA from tumor, nontumor lung or frozen PBMC involved no sorting. TCRdb recomputed calls from the 5' RACE reads with MiXCR, one row per CDR3 protein. The sample has about 48,000 distinct CDR3 sequences; over 4.5% are singletons.

Sequenced here: PBMCs, sampled at surgery. The origin of this receptor is a male donor with early-stage non-small cell lung cancer. The chain is built from TRBV12-5 and TRBJ1-1; weak D call: TRBD1 (5 bases). The CDR3 here is CASGRRDTEAFF. The DNA for the CDR3 is TGTGCTAGTGGCCGCAGGGACACTGAAGCTTTCTTT.